Following are 14 T cell receptor beta chains from one sample sequenced in a study of identical twins. One entry per CDR3 protein, called by TCRdb with MiXCR from the 5' RACE reads. The data show 430,000 or so distinct CDR3 sequences, approximately 24% seen once. This sample was also put to use in a study of T cells expressing NK-cell markers.

Sequencing used CD4+ T cells sorted from blood. Receptors originate from a woman in her late teens or twenties in good health.

The table lists this clonotype with a few counts. The chain has TRBV27 and TRBJ2-1, with a tentative D call TRBD2 (6 bases). This CDR3 comprises 14 residues. Trimming took 5 bases from V and 10 from J, leaving 18 bases between them. Germline V gives CDR1 MNHEY, CDR2 SMNVEV (reference sequence). CDR3 protein: CASSPSYRGEEQFF. The CDR3 DNA is TGTGCCAGCAGTCCATCTTATCGCGGGGAGGAGCAGTTCTTC.

The chain carries TRBV7-2 and TRBJ2-3; D not certain. The CDR3 totals 16 residues. Between the trimmed V and J ends, which lost 3 bases and 4 bases, there was a span of 17 bases. Germline values: CDR1 SGHTA, CDR2 FQGNSA. CDR3 loop: CASSFAEVSWADTQYF. CDR3 DNA sequence: TGTGCCAGCAGCTTCGCCGAAGTCTCCTGGGCAGATACGCAGTATTTT.

This chain links TRBV5-1 with TRBJ2-1; perhaps D is TRBD1 or TRBD2 (6 bases each). The CDR3 has 15 amino acids. The ends were cut back, 3 bases at V and 2 bases at J, with 12 bases in the middle. CDR1 is SGHRS and CDR2 is YFSETQ in the germline V gene. The CDR3 nucleotides read TGCGCCAGCAGCTCCGGGGGCCAGACCTACAATGAGCAGTTCTTC. This translates into CASSSGGQTYNEQFF. The entire variable domain, with the rest obtained from reference TRBV5-1 and TRBJ2-1, is as follows: KAGVTQTPRYLIKTRGQQVTLSCSPISGHRSVSWYQQTPGQGLQFLFEYFSETQRNKGNFPGRFSGRQFSNSRSEMNVSTLELGDSALYLCASSSGGQTYNEQFFGPGTRLTVL.

This sequence joins TRBV2 and TRBJ2-3; TRBD2 agrees at 9 bases. This CDR3 spans 14 amino acids. V shed 11 bases and J 1 base; nucleotides not matched to a gene: 7. Germline CDR1 SNHLY, CDR2 FYNNEI. CDR3 region: CAEGTSRGTDTQYF. CDR3 nucleotide sequence: TGTGCCGAGGGGACTAGCAGGGGCACAGATACGCAGTATTTT.

A few counts support this clonotype. The rearrangement links TRBV10-3 to TRBJ2-2; weak D call: TRBD1 (6 bases). V lost 5 bases and J 1 base, leaving 8 bases between the germline ends. CDR1 and CDR2 (germline): ENHRY, SYGVKD. The CDR3 runs to 14 residues. CDR3 in DNA: TGTGCCATCAGTTCGACAGGGAACACCGGGGAGCTGTTTTTT. The encoded protein is CAISSTGNTGELFF.

As DNA, the CDR3 is TGCAGTGCTAGCGGGGGGCACTACAATGAGCAGTTCTTC. It specifies CSASGGHYNEQFF. The rearrangement joins TRBV20-1 to TRBJ2-1; a weak D match, TRBD2 (7 bases). Germline CDR1 reads DFQATT; CDR2 reads SNEGSKA (reference sequence). The CDR3 extends over 13 amino acids. The V end was cut by 3 bases, the J end by 3 bases, with 9 bases between.

The rearrangement uses TRBV19 and TRBJ2-7, with D maybe TRBD2 (5 bases). Germline lookup yields CDR1 LNHDA and CDR2 SQIVND (reference sequence). This CDR3 contains 12 residues. V dropped 8 bases and J dropped 1 base, with 9 bases sitting between them. The CDR3 reads CASRDYSYEQYF. CDR3 sequence (DNA): TGTGCCAGTCGTGACTATTCCTACGAGCAGTACTTC. The full variable domain, with the rest looked up from reference TRBV19 and TRBJ2-7, is DGGITQSPKYLFRKEGQNVTLSCEQNLNHDAMYWYRQDPGQGLRLIYYSQIVNDFQKGDIAEGYSVSREKKESFPLTVTSAQKNPTAFYLCASRDYSYEQYFGPGTRLTVT.

This clonotype showed up just a few times. V is TRBV7-9 and J is TRBJ2-5; D is possibly TRBD1 or TRBD2 (5 bases each). The CDR3 is made up of 14 amino acids. V lost 5 bases, J lost 5 bases, and 15 bases lay in between. Germline values: CDR1 SEHNR, CDR2 FQNEAQ (reference sequence). The CDR3 loop reads CASSQNGGTETQYF. In nucleotides, the CDR3 is TGTGCCAGCAGCCAGAATGGGGGAACGGAGACCCAGTACTTC.

This clonotype came up a few times. The chain joins TRBV7-2 to TRBJ2-1, with D unclear. The germline V gene encodes CDR1 SGHTA and CDR2 FQGNSA. Trimming shortened V by 10 bases and J by 0 bases, and 13 bases separated the two germline ends. The CDR3 is 14 amino acids. CDR3: CATQRALSYNEQFF. CDR3 nucleotide sequence: TGTGCCACCCAAAGGGCCCTCTCCTACAATGAGCAGTTCTTC.

The chain uses TRBV20-1 and TRBJ2-5; 7 positions agree with TRBD2. V shed 1 base and J 7 bases; nucleotides not matched to a gene: 9. Germline V gene lookup returns CDR1 DFQATT and CDR2 SNEGSKA (reference sequence). The CDR3 is made up of 14 amino acids. CDR3 nucleotide sequence: TGCAGTGCTAGAGTGGGTAGCGGGTCGGGGACCCAGTACTTC. Protein: CSARVGSGSGTQYF.

This clonotype was seen a few times. DNA of the CDR3: TGTGCCAGCAGCCAAGACTGGGTTGGCTATGGCTACACCTTC. This encodes CASSQDWVGYGYTF. The V call is TRBV14, the J call TRBJ1-2; D unresolved. This CDR3 spans 14 amino acids. V shed 0 bases and J shed 4 bases, with 9 bases lying between them. Germline V gene data show CDR1 as SGHDN and CDR2 as FVKESK.

This clonotype has just a few counts. The chain carries TRBV10-3 and TRBJ2-2; 10 bases are a match to TRBD1. This CDR3 has 14 amino acids. V dropped 8 bases and J dropped 7; count of bases not matched to a gene: 7. From germline, CDR1 is ENHRY and CDR2 SYGVKD. CDR3 amino acids: CAIGGQGNGGELFF. The CDR3 DNA sequence: TGTGCCATCGGGGGACAGGGGAACGGCGGGGAGCTGTTTTTT.

This clonotype was recorded a few times. This chain links TRBV12-3 or TRBV12-4 with TRBJ1-2, with a tentative D call TRBD1 (5 bases). V gave up 6 bases and J gave up 4 bases, with 9 bases separating them. This CDR3 contains 12 residues. CDR3 in DNA: TGTGCCAGCAGCCAGGGACTCTATGGCTACACCTTC. This sequence encodes CASSQGLYGYTF.

V and J are TRBV20-1 and TRBJ2-1; D unclear. The length of the CDR3 is 15 residues. With 3 bases removed from V and 7 bases from J, the gap between germline ends came to 19 bases. CDR1 and CDR2 from the germline V gene are DFQATT and SNEGSKA (reference sequence). CDR3 DNA: TGCAGTGCTAGGTTAGGCCCTCCGGACCGGAATGAGCAGTTCTTC. Translated, it gives CSARLGPPDRNEQFF.